Listed here are 2 T cell receptor beta chains from one sample, sequenced in a study of blood T cell repertoires in COVID-19 (dated by TCRdb to 2018 to 2020). The library was produced with the immunoSEQ multiplex PCR assay. In its TCRdb copy, this immuneACCESS table keeps in-frame sequences only and misses some clones. Where compared with another copy, unresolved V genes explain less than half of these, and the others have no known cause. The sample yields about 250,000 clones; just over 85% were counted once. The ten largest clones take up about a sixth of the sample. Specimen: PBMCs or T cells enriched from blood (not recorded which). These receptors were collected from a man aged 18 to 35 who had recovered from COVID-19.

V usage is TRBV27 and J usage is TRBJ1-2; a possible D gene is TRBD1 (5 bases). V was clipped by 3 bases and J by 4 bases, with 24 bases between them. The CDR3 is 18 amino acids. The germline gives CDR1 MNHEY, CDR2 SMNVEV (reference sequence). CDR3 residues: CASSFFPLQGRSSYGYTF. In DNA, the CDR3 is TGTGCCAGCAGTTTTTTCCCCCTCCAGGGCCGTTCTAGCTATGGCTACACCTTC.

The chain couples TRBV14 to TRBJ2-5; D gene ambiguous. V lost 1 base and J lost 5, with 11 bases in between. The CDR3 extends over 14 amino acids. CDR1 and CDR2 (germline): SGHDN, FVKESK. The CDR3 region is CASSQGRIRETQYF. CDR3 bases: TGTGCCAGCAGCCAAGGCCGTATCCGGGAGACCCAGTACTTC. Full variable domain (missing parts from reference TRBV14 and TRBJ2-5): EAGVTQFPSHSVIEKGQTVTLRCDPISGHDNLYWYRRVMGKEIKFLLHFVKESKQDESGMPNNRFLAERTGGTYSTLKVQPAELEDSGVYFCASSQGRIRETQYFGPGTRLLVL.